This record looks at one T cell receptor beta chain sequence and its context. Its antigen is unidentified. The sample originates from a study of response to subunit inactivated influenza vaccine. One entry per CDR3 protein, called by TCRdb with MiXCR from the RT-PCR reads. The sample carries roughly 570,000 distinct CDR3 sequences, about an eighth recorded once. General observations from the study: Only a handful of new T cells, the authors suggested, are recruited with each seasonal influenza vaccination.

CDR1 and CDR2 (germline): SGHTA, FQGNSA. V lost 6 bases and J 4 bases, leaving 9 bases between the germline ends. The CDR3 is 13 residues long. This TCR derives from a man aged 45-60 years who received an inactivated influenza vaccine. The sample consisted of PBMCs from blood, taken around seven weeks after vaccination. The chain couples TRBV7-2 to TRBJ2-2, with D perhaps TRBD1 or TRBD2 (5 bases each). The CDR3 DNA reads as TGTGCCAGCAGGTCGGGGCGCACCGGGGAGCTGTTTTTT. Its translation: CASRSGRTGELFF.